The sequence of this T cell receptor beta chain was determined in a study of radiotherapy plus CTLA-4 blockade in lung cancer. Profiling relied on immunoSEQ multiplex PCR, and the TCRdb table lists in-frame clones only, not all of them. The table has 90,000 to 100,000 clones, about four fifths seen once. The CDR3 length is 19 residues. Sequenced here: peripheral blood, sampled from a patient treated with radiotherapy plus ipilimumab. The TCR sequence derives from a human donor with non-small cell lung cancer who had a partial response to radiotherapy plus ipilimumab. Some clones in this sample may be carry-over from other donors' samples. V gene TRBV21-1 combines with J gene TRBJ2-1; the table's D gene call, TRBD1, was not cross checked with the DNA. TRBV21-1 is assigned pseudogene status. The CDR3 spells CASSKNLPKDRRSYNEQFF. CDR3 DNA: TGTGCCAGCAGCAAGAACTTACCGAAGGACAGGCGCTCCTACAATGAGCAGTTCTTC.